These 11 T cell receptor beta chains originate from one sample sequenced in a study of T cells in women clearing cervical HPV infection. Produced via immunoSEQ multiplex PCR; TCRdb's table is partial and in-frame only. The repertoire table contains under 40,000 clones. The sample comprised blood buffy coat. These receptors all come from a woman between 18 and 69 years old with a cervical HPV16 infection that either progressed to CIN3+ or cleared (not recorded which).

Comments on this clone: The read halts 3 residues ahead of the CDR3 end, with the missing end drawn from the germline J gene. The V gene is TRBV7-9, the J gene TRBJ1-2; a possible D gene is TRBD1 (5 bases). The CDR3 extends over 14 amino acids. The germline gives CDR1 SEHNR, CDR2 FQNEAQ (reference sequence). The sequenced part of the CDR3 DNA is TGTGCCAGCAGCCCCCGGGACTCTACCTACGAC. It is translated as CASSPRDSTYD. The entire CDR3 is CASSPRDSTYDYTF.

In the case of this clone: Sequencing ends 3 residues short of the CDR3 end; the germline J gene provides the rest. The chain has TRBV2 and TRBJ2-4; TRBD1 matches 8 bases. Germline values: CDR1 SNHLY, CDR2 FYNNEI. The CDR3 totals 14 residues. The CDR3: CASTGTGYDYGQYF. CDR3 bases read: TGTGCCAGTACCGGGACAGGTTATGACTATGGT.

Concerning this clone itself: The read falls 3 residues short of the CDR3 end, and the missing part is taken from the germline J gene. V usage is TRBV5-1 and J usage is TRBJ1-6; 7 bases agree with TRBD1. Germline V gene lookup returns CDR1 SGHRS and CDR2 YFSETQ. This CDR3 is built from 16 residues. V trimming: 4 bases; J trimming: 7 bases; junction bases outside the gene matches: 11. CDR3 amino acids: CASSEGGVGFNSPLHF. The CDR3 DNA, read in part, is TGCGCCAGCAGCGAAGGGGGCGTGGGGTTCAATTCACCC.

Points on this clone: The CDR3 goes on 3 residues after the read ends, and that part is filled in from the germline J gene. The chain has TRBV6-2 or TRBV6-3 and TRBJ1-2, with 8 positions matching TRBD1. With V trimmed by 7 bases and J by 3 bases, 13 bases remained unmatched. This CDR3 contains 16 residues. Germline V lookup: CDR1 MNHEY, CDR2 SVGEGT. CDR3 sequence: CASTHRGGAFDYGYTF. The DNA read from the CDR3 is TGTGCCAGCACCCACAGGGGGGGCGCATTTGACTATGGC.

The CDR3 loop is CSARGSLNSNQPQHF. CDR3 DNA, as far as it was read: TGCAGTGCTAGAGGCTCCCTTAACTCCAATCAGCCC. V is TRBV20-1 and J is TRBJ1-5; no firm D call. The read halts 3 residues ahead of the CDR3 end, with the missing end drawn from the germline J gene. V was trimmed by 1 base and J by 3 bases, leaving 13 bases between them. CDR1 and CDR2 (germline): DFQATT, SNEGSKA (reference sequence). The CDR3 has 15 amino acids.

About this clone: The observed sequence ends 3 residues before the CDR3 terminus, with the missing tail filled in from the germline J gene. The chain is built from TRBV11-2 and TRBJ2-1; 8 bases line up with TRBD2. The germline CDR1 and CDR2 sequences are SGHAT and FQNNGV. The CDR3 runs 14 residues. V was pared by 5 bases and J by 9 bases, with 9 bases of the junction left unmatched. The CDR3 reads CASSPRRGVSEQFF. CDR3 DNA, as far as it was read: TGTGCCAGCAGCCCTCGGCGGGGGGTGAGTGAG. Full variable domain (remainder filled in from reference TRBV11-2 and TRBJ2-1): EAGVAQSPRYKIIEKRQSVAFWCNPISGHATLYWYQQILGQGPKLLIQFQNNGVVDDSQLPKDRFSAERLKGVDSTLKIQPAKLEDSAVYLCASSPRRGVSEQFFGPGTRLTVL.

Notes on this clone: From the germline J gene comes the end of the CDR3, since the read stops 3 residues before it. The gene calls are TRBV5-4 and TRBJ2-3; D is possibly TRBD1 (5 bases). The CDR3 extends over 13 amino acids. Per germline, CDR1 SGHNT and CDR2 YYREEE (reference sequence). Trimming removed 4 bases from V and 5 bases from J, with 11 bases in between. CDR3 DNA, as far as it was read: TGTGCCAGCAGCCCTACAGGTAGAGATACG. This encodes CASSPTGRDT. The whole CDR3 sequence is CASSPTGRDTQYF.

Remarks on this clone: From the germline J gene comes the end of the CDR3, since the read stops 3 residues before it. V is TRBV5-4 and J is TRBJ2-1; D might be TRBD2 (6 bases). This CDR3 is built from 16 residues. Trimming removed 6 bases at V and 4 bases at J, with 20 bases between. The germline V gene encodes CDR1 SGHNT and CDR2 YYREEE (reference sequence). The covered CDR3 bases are TGTGCCAGCACCGCCGGGCGGGGTTCACAGTACAATGAG. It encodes CASTAGRGSQYNE. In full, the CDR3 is CASTAGRGSQYNEQFF.

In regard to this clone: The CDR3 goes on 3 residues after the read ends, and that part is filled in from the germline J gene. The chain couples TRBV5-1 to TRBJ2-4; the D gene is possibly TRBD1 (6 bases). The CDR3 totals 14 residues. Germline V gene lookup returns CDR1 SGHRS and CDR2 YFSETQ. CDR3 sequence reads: CASSFGQTKETQYF. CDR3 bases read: TGCGCCAGCAGCTTCGGACAGACAAAAGAGACT.

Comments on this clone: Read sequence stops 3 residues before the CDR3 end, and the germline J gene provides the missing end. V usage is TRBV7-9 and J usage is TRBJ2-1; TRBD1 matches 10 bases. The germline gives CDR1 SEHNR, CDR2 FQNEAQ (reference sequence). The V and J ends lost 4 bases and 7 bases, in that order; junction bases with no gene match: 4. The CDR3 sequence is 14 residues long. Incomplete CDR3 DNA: TGTGCCAGCAGCTCGTGGACAGGGGGTAATGAG. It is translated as CASSSWTGGNE. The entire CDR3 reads CASSSWTGGNEQFF. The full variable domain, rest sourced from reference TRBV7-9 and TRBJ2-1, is DTGVSQNPRHKITKRGQNVTFRCDPISEHNRLYWYRQTLGQGPEFLTYFQNEAQLEKSRLLSDRFSAERPKGSFSTLEIQRTEQGDSAMYLCASSSWTGGNEQFFGPGTRLTVL.

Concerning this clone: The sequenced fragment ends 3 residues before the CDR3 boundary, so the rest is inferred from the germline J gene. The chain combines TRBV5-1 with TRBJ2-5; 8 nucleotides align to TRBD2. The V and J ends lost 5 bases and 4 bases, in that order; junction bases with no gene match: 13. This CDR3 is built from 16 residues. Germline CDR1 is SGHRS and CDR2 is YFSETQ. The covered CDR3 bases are TGCGCCAGCAGTCCGGGTGGAGCGGGAGCTGGAGAGACC. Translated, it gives CASSPGGAGAGET. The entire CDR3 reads CASSPGGAGAGETQYF.